This paragraph covers one T cell receptor (beta chain) sequence. Antigen unknown. A multiplex PCR was run with 60 Vbeta primers and 13 Jbeta primers. Generated by immunoSEQ multiplex PCR, the TCRdb table keeps only in-frame clones and is missing some. This repertoire shows 150,000 to 250,000 clones, 75% to 85% found once; its top ten account for over 2%. This entry comes from a study of cytomegalovirus exposure and HLA in healthy donors. Study information: Around 76% of 350 to 400 genotyped donors fell in the Caucasian-associated ancestry cluster. Study outcomes and limitations: Evidence from a later analysis indicated that most CMV-associated TCR beta chains looked HLA-restricted. Researchers catalogued over 150 TCR beta chains as cytomegalovirus-associated.

This CDR3 is 15 amino acids long. Deletions cut 0 bases from V and 6 bases from J, with 12 bases between. The germline V gene has CDR1 WSHSY and CDR2 SAAADI. The chain couples TRBV10-2 to TRBJ2-1, with a tentative D call TRBD1 (6 bases). The source of this sequence is a woman between 50 and 59 years old in good health and CMV-seronegative. Sequenced input: PBMCs. The CDR3 nucleotides are TGCGCCAGCAGTGAGTCGATCCAGGGGTTCAATGAGCAGTTCTTC. The encoded protein is CASSESIQGFNEQFF.